This TCR beta chain was sequenced in a study of tumor and adjacent non-tumor tissue in lung cancer (dated by TCRdb to 2016 to 2019). Some background on the complete study: By cancer type, the cohort comprised about 13 adenocarcinoma patients, a couple of squamous cell carcinoma patients and 1 small cell lung cancer patient. Ages among the roughly 15 patients ranged from roughly 31 to 85 years, there were around ten men and 5 women, and disease was at TNM stage I to III. Fewer than 35 paired specimens, one tumor and one normal lung sample per patient, were profiled by TCRbeta CDR3 sequencing. Sequencing produced more than 100,000,000 productive TCRbeta reads in total, an average of approximately 4.5 million reads per sample. Using bulk TCRbeta repertoires from 15 lung cancer patients, the study set lung tumor tissue side by side with matched distant non-tumor lung tissue. Overall study outcomes, separate from this receptor: TCR diversity was significantly higher in younger patients, and higher tumor TCR diversity was associated with shorter overall and disease-free survival. With only roughly 15 patients in the cohort, the authors noted that larger samples and more detailed clinical data are needed. Tumor tissue showed significantly higher TCR diversity (inverse Simpson) than normal lung tissue, at 431.37 vs 166.20 (P = 0.0075, Mann-Whitney U test). Neither the sequencing platform nor unique molecular identifiers are named or mentioned anywhere in the methods. Because peripheral blood was not sequenced, blood TCRbeta repertoires in the lung cancer patients of the study were not examined. In normal lung, the top 100 clones accounted for a significantly larger cumulative share of the repertoire than in tumor tissue.

RNA was isolated from bulk unsorted tissue, and RNA quality was assessed with a NanoDrop ND-1000 and an Agilent 2100. Donors were newly diagnosed lung cancer patients admitted for thoracic surgery in China between August and November 2014, without prior chemotherapy. The study excluded patients who had received radiotherapy or chemotherapy before or who had another cancer at the same time. Surgical tissue pieces of about 1-2.2 cm3 were preserved in RNAlater solution and stored at -80 °C until use. Germline trimming: 6 bases from V, 11 bases from J; junction bases outside gene matches: 14. The CDR3 sequence holds 15 residues, the cysteine and phenylalanine included. The DNA shown is the 45-base CDR3, in frame from base 1. Taken from the germline V gene, the CDR1 and CDR2 loops are MGHRA and YSYEKL. Library prep was done by multiplex PCR. The sequencer was an Illumina HiSeq 2500. Following protocols modified from ARM-PCR, the researchers constructed TCRbeta libraries through three rounds of nested PCR with primers (Table S4). Before sequencing, PCR products in the 200-500 bp range were cut out of the gel and cleaned up using the QIAquick gel extraction kit. Per the authors' processing: Reads were cleaned using Trimmomatic, were merged into complete CDR3 sequences using FLASH, and were assigned to V(D)J germline segments using MiTCR. Clonal diversity was computed as the inverse Simpson's index with VDJtools. A read counted as productive if the sequence was in-frame and lacked a premature stop codon. TCRdb's own reprocessing of the public reads used fastp at Q25 and MiXCR and kept productive beta chains. Rows matching on CDR3 protein sequence are summarized as one entry with the most common DNA and genes. The V and J calls shown here were made by TCRdb, not taken from the authors' results. This sample lists 75,000 to 95,000 distinct CDR3 sequences; roughly 72% were detected once. 8% to 9.5% of the sample goes to the ten largest clones.

As regards this clonotype: No cognate antigen has been identified for it. No qualities accompany the bases; no much larger clone lies one base away.

The sequence joins TRBV4-1 to TRBJ2-1; the junction holds 9 bases that match TRBD2. The source material was lung tumor tissue. The clonotype was recovered from a woman aged 40-49 years with non-small cell lung cancer. The CDR3 is CASRNLAGDPDKQFF. The DNA reads TGCGCCAGCAGAAATTTAGCGGGAGACCCCGATAAGCAGTTCTTC.